This TCR beta chain was sequenced during a study of T cell responses to AZD1222 COVID-19 vaccine. Method: immunoSEQ multiplex PCR; TCRdb's copy keeps in-frame clones and lacks some. The sample shows about 130,000 clones, about 88% of them seen only once. Germline CDR1 and CDR2: MNHEY and SMNVEV (reference sequence). V gave up 8 bases and J gave up 2 bases, with 8 bases separating them. This CDR3 spans 12 amino acids. The material sequenced was peripheral blood, taken on day 0 of AZD1222 vaccination. This receptor was identified in an adult in good health. This chain joins TRBV27 and TRBJ2-3, with D hard to call. The CDR3 sequence is CASVGLTDTQYF. Here the CDR3 DNA reads TGTGCCAGCGTGGGCCTCACAGATACGCAGTATTTT.